The 24 T cell receptor beta chains listed next were all sequenced from one sample in a study of identical twins. TCRdb redid the calling of the 5' RACE reads with MiXCR, one entry per CDR3 protein. This sample yields about 730,000 distinct CDR3 sequences, of which 21% are seen a single time; around 4.4% belongs to the top ten. The sample was also reused in another study, on T cells expressing NK-cell markers.

Sequencing was done on a sample of PBMCs. These receptors all stem from a woman aged 18 to 35 in good health.

The chain employs TRBV2 and TRBJ2-7; either TRBD1 or TRBD2 may fit D (6 bases each). The CDR3 runs to 13 residues. Trimming cost V 6 bases and J 4 bases, with 13 bases left between them. The germline V gene encodes CDR1 SNHLY and CDR2 FYNNEI. The CDR3 DNA reads TGTGCCAGCAGCGCCAGGAGGGGGTACGAGCAGTACTTC. Residues: CASSARRGYEQYF.

This clonotype was counted only a few times. This chain uses TRBV20-1 with TRBJ2-7; tentatively, D is TRBD1 (6 bases). V was pared by 3 bases and J by 2 bases, with 20 bases between. Germline lookup yields CDR1 DFQATT and CDR2 SNEGSKA (reference sequence). This CDR3 spans 16 amino acids. DNA for the CDR3: TGCAGTGCTAGCAAACTTAACAGGGAAACAACCTACGAGCAGTACTTC. This translates into CSASKLNRETTYEQYF.

The gene calls are TRBV12-3 or TRBV12-4 and TRBJ2-1, with a weak D call TRBD2 (5 bases). V was pared by 7 bases and J by 9 bases, with 19 bases between. This CDR3 region has 14 residues. The CDR3 here is CASTHNGLAREQFF. In DNA form, the CDR3 reads TGTGCCAGCACCCACAATGGGCTAGCACGTGAGCAGTTCTTC.

This clonotype was observed a handful of times. The genes are TRBV27 and TRBJ2-7, with TRBD2 identical over 8 bases. After removal of 3 bases from V and 5 bases from J, the junction contained 3 bases not matched to a gene. Germline CDR1 MNHEY, CDR2 SMNVEV (reference sequence). This CDR3 has 13 amino acids. CDR3 in DNA: TGTGCCAGCAGTTTCCGGGAGGGAGACGAGCAGTACTTC. Its protein product is CASSFREGDEQYF.

The chain couples TRBV9 to TRBJ2-3; 8 nucleotides line up with TRBD2. The length of the CDR3 is 16 residues. Germline-derived CDR1 and CDR2 are SGDLS and YYNGEE. The J segment lost 4 bases and the V segment lost 4 bases, leaving 11 bases of the junction unmatched. The CDR3: CASSTQSGSMSDTQYF. In nucleotides, the CDR3 is TGTGCCAGCAGCACCCAAAGCGGGAGTATGTCAGATACGCAGTATTTT. The variable domain in full, with the rest retrieved from reference TRBV9 and TRBJ2-3, is DSGVTQTPKHLITATGQRVTLRCSPRSGDLSVYWYQQSLDQGLQFLIQYYNGEERAKGNILERFSAQQFPDLHSELNLSSLELGDSALYFCASSTQSGSMSDTQYFGPGTRLTVL.

The table lists this clonotype with a few counts. The chain joins TRBV6-5 to TRBJ1-6; possibly TRBD1 for D (5 bases). The germline V gene has CDR1 MNHEY and CDR2 SVGAGI. Trimming removed 5 bases at V and 9 bases at J, with 8 bases between. The CDR3 has 12 residues. The CDR3 DNA sequence: TGTGCCAGCAGTACCCAGGGTTCACCCCTCCACTTT. Translation gives CASSTQGSPLHF.

This clonotype was found many times. The rearrangement uses TRBV6-1 and TRBJ2-1, with TRBD2 identical over 14 bases. The CDR3 has 14 residues. From germline, CDR1 is MNHNS and CDR2 SASEGT. With V trimmed by 10 bases and J by 4 bases, 3 bases remained unmatched. CDR3 sequence (DNA): TGTGCCATCGGGACTAGCGGGAGATACAATGAGCAGTTCTTC. As protein: CAIGTSGRYNEQFF.

The CDR3, as DNA: TGCAGCCCGGACAGACGAAGGGGGACATACTACGAGCAGTACTTC. Its protein product is CSPDRRRGTYYEQYF. The rearrangement links TRBV29-1 to TRBJ2-7; possibly TRBD1 for D (6 bases). The germline CDR1 and CDR2 sequences are SQVTM and ANQGSEA. The V end lost 8 bases, the J end lost 3 bases, and 23 bases lay between the germline ends. This CDR3 has 15 amino acids.

There are a few counts of this clonotype. The chain uses TRBV5-1 and TRBJ2-2; 7 nucleotides agree with TRBD1. Losses at the gene ends were 4 bases for V and 0 bases for J; bases not matched to a gene: 6. Per the germline V gene, CDR1 is SGHRS and CDR2 is YFSETQ. CDR3 length: 16 residues. CDR3 nucleotide sequence: TGCGCCAGCAGCACCGGACAGGTGGCGAACACCGGGGAGCTGTTTTTT. Translation gives CASSTGQVANTGELFF.

This CDR3 is CRAVRTADPYEQYF. CDR3 coding DNA: TGCAGGGCGGTTAGGACAGCCGACCCCTACGAGCAGTACTTC. The J gene is TRBJ2-7, the V gene TRBV20-1; a possible D gene is TRBD1 (6 bases). Per the germline V gene, CDR1 is DFQATT and CDR2 is SNEGSKA (reference sequence). This CDR3 comprises 14 residues.

This clonotype showed up just a few times. The rearrangement joins TRBV4-3 to TRBJ2-1; unclear D gene. V was cut by 1 base and J by 8 bases, with 15 bases left in between. The germline V gene encodes CDR1 LGHNA and CDR2 YSLEER. The length of the CDR3 is 15 residues. Written as DNA, the CDR3 is TGCGCCAGCAGCCAAGGAGGAGCAGCTCGCGATGAGCAGTTCTTC. Translating gives CASSQGGAARDEQFF.

The genes are TRBV20-1 and TRBJ2-3; 7 positions agree with TRBD2. The CDR3 is made up of 15 amino acids. The J segment lost 2 bases and the V segment lost 6 bases, leaving 11 bases of the junction unmatched. The V gene's germline CDR1 is DFQATT and CDR2 SNEGSKA (reference sequence). CDR3 sequence (DNA): TGCAGTGCACTCAAACTAGCGTGGTACACAGATACGCAGTATTTT. It codes for CSALKLAWYTDTQYF.

The rearrangement joins TRBV7-7 to TRBJ2-3; possibly TRBD2 for D (6 bases). Trimming removed 5 bases from V and 4 bases from J, with 13 bases in between. The CDR3 runs to 14 residues. The germline gives CDR1 SSHAT, CDR2 FNYEAQ (reference sequence). CDR3 sequence (DNA): TGTGCCAGCAGCCTGGGACTCGGCCCAGATACGCAGTATTTT. It yields the protein CASSLGLGPDTQYF.

The chain joins TRBV6-1 to TRBJ1-1; D gene unclear. Germline loops: CDR1 MNHNS, CDR2 SASEGT. This CDR3 is 14 amino acids long. V was trimmed by 6 bases and J by 1 base, leaving 12 bases between them. CDR3 protein: CASSRRTANTEAFF. Written as DNA, the CDR3 is TGTGCCAGCAGCCGAAGGACCGCGAACACTGAAGCTTTCTTT.

This clonotype has ten or more counts. The chain couples TRBV12-3 or TRBV12-4 to TRBJ1-1; D is unclear. The CDR3 runs to 12 residues. V shed 6 bases and J shed 2 bases, with 7 bases lying between them. This CDR3 reads CASRFANTEAFF. The CDR3 nucleotides are TGTGCCAGCAGGTTTGCAAACACTGAAGCTTTCTTT.

The chain combines TRBV5-6 with TRBJ2-7, with 7 bases identical to TRBD1. Trimming took 2 bases from V and 4 from J; bases not matched to a gene: 12. CDR1 and CDR2 (germline): SGHDT, YYEEEE. This CDR3 is 16 amino acids long. CDR3 nucleotides: TGTGCCAGCAGCTTCCGACCGGGACAGCCTACTTACGAGCAGTACTTC. It is translated as CASSFRPGQPTYEQYF.

This clonotype was seen a handful of times. V gene TRBV6-1 combines with J gene TRBJ2-7, with TRBD1 matching over 10 bases. After removal of 5 bases from V and 5 bases from J, the junction contained 15 bases not matched to a gene. The CDR3 extends over 17 amino acids. CDR1 and CDR2 (germline): MNHNS, SASEGT. In DNA, the CDR3 is TGTGCCAGCAGTCCCGGTATGGCCGGGACAGGGGAGGACGAGCAGTACTTC. Translated: CASSPGMAGTGEDEQYF.

This clonotype was detected ten times or more. The chain uses TRBV13 and TRBJ2-7, with D maybe TRBD1 (6 bases). Germline loops: CDR1 PRHDT, CDR2 FYEKMQ (reference sequence). This CDR3 comprises 13 residues. The V end lost 6 bases, the J end lost 6 bases, and 15 bases lay between the germline ends. The CDR3 here is CASSPYREGEQYF. The DNA for the CDR3 is TGTGCCAGCAGTCCTTACAGGGAAGGCGAGCAGTACTTC.

This clonotype was observed a handful of times. This sequence joins TRBV18 and TRBJ1-1; possible D gene TRBD1, 5 bases. This CDR3 is 14 amino acids long. V lost 5 bases to trimming and J lost 0 bases, with 10 bases between them. Germline lookup yields CDR1 KGHSH and CDR2 LQKENI. The DNA of the CDR3 is TGTGCCAGCTCAGCTGAGACAGTGAACACTGAAGCTTTCTTT. Translated: CASSAETVNTEAFF.

The V call is TRBV6-1, the J call TRBJ2-7; the D is unclear. Germline CDR1 and CDR2: MNHNS and SASEGT. With 2 bases removed from V and 0 bases from J, the gap between germline ends came to 8 bases. CDR3 length: 14 amino acids. The CDR3 bases are TGTGCCAGCAGTGAATGGCCGGGCTCCTACGAGCAGTACTTC. This gives the protein CASSEWPGSYEQYF.

This chain connects TRBV6-5 to TRBJ2-3; tentative D call: TRBD2 (6 bases). The CDR3 is made up of 16 amino acids. Germline V gene data show CDR1 as MNHEY and CDR2 as SVGAGI. The V end lost 2 bases, the J end lost 1 base, and 13 bases lay between the germline ends. The CDR3 DNA sequence: TGTGCCAGCAGTTACCGGAGCGGAGGGGGCACAGATACGCAGTATTTT. Its translation: CASSYRSGGGTDTQYF.

V usage is TRBV5-1 and J usage is TRBJ2-3, with 8 bases identical to TRBD2. The J segment lost 5 bases and the V segment lost 4 bases, leaving 9 bases of the junction unmatched. The CDR3 has 15 residues. In germline, CDR1 is SGHRS, CDR2 YFSETQ. The CDR3 region has the DNA TGCGCCAGCAGCAGCGGGGGCGACTCTGGAGATACGCAGTATTTT. This encodes CASSSGGDSGDTQYF.

This chain links TRBV6-1 with TRBJ2-1; 7 bases are a match to TRBD1. Germline V CDR1 and CDR2: MNHNS, SASEGT. The CDR3 length is 13 residues. The J segment lost 7 bases and the V segment lost 11 bases, leaving 11 bases of the junction unmatched. The CDR3 region is CAGQVTGKNEQFF. CDR3 in DNA: TGTGCCGGACAAGTGACAGGGAAAAATGAGCAGTTCTTC.

The J gene is TRBJ2-3, the V gene TRBV5-1; D is perhaps TRBD1 or TRBD2 (6 bases each). CDR1 and CDR2 (germline): SGHRS, YFSETQ. CDR3 length: 15 amino acids. Deletions cut 1 base from V and 4 bases from J, with 13 bases between. CDR3: CASSLWDRGADTQYF. The CDR3 DNA reads as TGCGCCAGCAGCTTGTGGGATAGGGGGGCAGATACGCAGTATTTT.